Presented here are 25 T cell receptor beta chains from one specimen sequenced in a study of OX40 agonist ivuxolimab in advanced cancers. Assay used: immunoSEQ multiplex PCR; TCRdb lists only in-frame clones, some missing. The table includes around 65,000 clones, around 89% detected once. The sequenced sample was CD4+ or CD8+ T cells sorted from blood, obtained in a trial of the OX40 agonist ivuxolimab. The receptor set was obtained from an adult with an advanced solid tumor such as melanoma, head and neck, liver or kidney cancer.

This clone was seen once. The rearrangement uses TRBV27 and TRBJ2-7; no clear D. This CDR3 is 13 amino acids long. The germline V and J ends were trimmed by 5 bases and 0 bases, with 8 bases remaining between them. Germline V gene lookup returns CDR1 MNHEY and CDR2 SMNVEV (reference sequence). The CDR3 nucleotides read TGTGCCAGCAGTAAGACGGTCTCCTACGAGCAGTACTTC. It codes for CASSKTVSYEQYF.

This chain connects TRBV9 to TRBJ2-2; TRBD1 is a possible D gene (7 bases). Per the germline V gene, CDR1 is SGDLS and CDR2 is YYNGEE. The CDR3 has 16 amino acids. Trimming removed 0 bases from V and 4 bases from J, with 13 bases in between. The CDR3 nucleotides read TGTGCCAGCAGCGTAGGACAGGGAGGATTCACCGGGGAGCTGTTTTTT. Translation: CASSVGQGGFTGELFF.

This chain connects TRBV28 to TRBJ2-3; 7 nucleotides align to TRBD2. The CDR3 sequence is 15 residues long. CDR1 MDHEN and CDR2 SYDVKM come from the germline V gene. With V trimmed by 2 bases and J by 3 bases, 5 bases remained unmatched. CDR3 in amino acids: CASSLRGGWTDTQYF. CDR3 nucleotides: TGTGCCAGCAGTTTAAGGGGAGGGTGGACAGATACGCAGTATTTT.

This rearrangement joins TRBV6-1 to TRBJ1-1; perhaps TRBD1 as D (6 bases). Germline CDR1 and CDR2: MNHNS and SASEGT. V was clipped by 9 bases and J by 7 bases, with 12 bases between them. This CDR3 spans 11 amino acids. The CDR3 spells CASYTGFEAFF. DNA for the CDR3: TGTGCCAGTTACACAGGGTTTGAAGCTTTCTTT.

The chain combines TRBV6-4 with TRBJ1-2, with D hard to call. CDR1 and CDR2 (germline): MRHNA, SNTAGT. V was trimmed by 2 bases and J by 5 bases, leaving 9 bases between them. The CDR3 runs to 13 residues. CDR3: CASSDSQVYGYTF. The DNA of the CDR3 is TGTGCCAGCAGTGACAGCCAGGTTTATGGCTACACCTTC.

This sequence joins TRBV7-2 and TRBJ2-3; 7 bases map to TRBD2. The CDR3 extends over 13 amino acids. V shed 3 bases and J 6 bases; nucleotides not matched to a gene: 3. Germline V gene data show CDR1 as SGHTA and CDR2 as FQGNSA. CDR3 protein: CASSFGGSDTQYF. CDR3 bases: TGTGCCAGCAGCTTCGGGGGGAGTGATACGCAGTATTTT.

V and J are TRBV14 and TRBJ2-1, with D unresolved. Looked up from germline, CDR1 is SGHDN and CDR2 is FVKESK. Trimming took off 6 bases at V and 1 base at J, with 10 bases between the two ends. This CDR3 has 14 amino acids. The CDR3 here is CASSGDFSYNEQFF. The CDR3 DNA reads TGTGCCAGCAGTGGAGACTTTTCCTACAATGAGCAGTTCTTC.

J is TRBJ1-5 and V is TRBV27; possible D gene TRBD1, 6 bases. The CDR3 runs 16 residues. V was cut by 0 bases and J by 2 bases, with 11 bases left in between. The germline V gene has CDR1 MNHEY and CDR2 SMNVEV (reference sequence). CDR3 bases: TGTGCCAGCAGTTTATCGTCAGGGGAAGGCAATCAGCCCCAGCATTTT. This sequence encodes CASSLSSGEGNQPQHF.

V usage is TRBV10-2 and J usage is TRBJ2-7; no definite D call. V was clipped by 2 bases and J by 4 bases, with 3 bases between them. The CDR3 sequence is 11 residues long. Germline V lookup: CDR1 WSHSY, CDR2 SAAADI. For the CDR3, the DNA is TGCGCCAGCAGTGAGGGGTACGAGCAGTACTTC. This encodes CASSEGYEQYF.

The chain recombines TRBV13 with TRBJ2-1; 11 bases fit TRBD2. V dropped 5 bases and J dropped 9; count of bases not matched to a gene: 18. Germline CDR1 is PRHDT and CDR2 is FYEKMQ (reference sequence). This CDR3 has 18 amino acids. For the CDR3, the DNA is TGTGCCAGCAGCCGAGGATGGGGGAGTCTAGCGGGAGGTGGTGAGCAGTTCTTC. It translates to CASSRGWGSLAGGGEQFF.

The genes are TRBV27 and TRBJ1-5; D not resolved. The CDR3 totals 13 residues. V lost 0 bases, J lost 6 bases, and 6 bases lay in between. Germline V gene sequence: CDR1 MNHEY, CDR2 SMNVEV (reference sequence). The CDR3 region has the DNA TGTGCCAGCAGTTTATCGTGGGGTCAGCCCCAGCATTTT. It is translated as CASSLSWGQPQHF.

V gene TRBV10-2 combines with J gene TRBJ1-2; D gene ambiguous. The CDR3 covers 16 residues. Germline V gene sequence: CDR1 WSHSY, CDR2 SAAADI. Trimming left V 7 bases short and J 1 base short, with 19 bases between. The CDR3 DNA sequence: TGCGCCAGCATGGGCGAGTGGCAGTTGAATAACTATGGCTACACCTTC. It yields the protein CASMGEWQLNNYGYTF.

In its sample, this clone was seen a few times. The junction departs from the called germline gene at one end, perhaps through a read error. V usage is TRBV5-3 and J usage is TRBJ1-1; unclear D gene. TRBV5-3 is noted as an ORF with a role that remains uncertain. CDR3 length equals 14 residues. CDR3 loop: CASSQESGNTEAFF. The CDR3 DNA reads as TGCGCCAGCAGCCAAGAATCGGGGAACACTGAAGCTTTCTTT.

The rearrangement links TRBV28 to TRBJ1-4; D is perhaps TRBD1 (5 bases). Germline V gene data show CDR1 as MDHEN and CDR2 as SYDVKM. The CDR3 totals 14 residues. Deletions cut 3 bases from V and 4 bases from J, with 9 bases between. DNA of the CDR3: TGTGCCAGCAGTTTCGGGGGGGATAATGAAAAACTGTTTTTT. Translating it yields CASSFGGDNEKLFF.

This chain uses TRBV7-9 with TRBJ2-1; no clear D. There are 13 residues in the CDR3. From germline, CDR1 is SEHNR and CDR2 FQNEAQ (reference sequence). V was clipped by 3 bases and J by 6 bases, with 9 bases between them. The CDR3 spells CASSFVERNEQFF. CDR3 nucleotides: TGTGCCAGCAGCTTTGTAGAACGCAATGAGCAGTTCTTC.

This clone was recorded a few times. Other DNA sequences of this sample code for an identical CDR3. In nucleotides, the CDR3 is TGCGCCAGCAGCCAAGATAGAGCGGGAGGGGCAGATACGCAGTATTTT. This translates into CASSQDRAGGADTQYF. This chain uses TRBV4-3 with TRBJ2-3, with 10 bases lining up with TRBD2. Germline lookup yields CDR1 LGHNA and CDR2 YSLEER. V shed 0 bases, J shed 4 bases, and the junction held 4 bases outside the gene matches. The CDR3 length is 16 residues.

Remarks on this clone: Different DNA sequences within this sample yield the same CDR3. V gene TRBV9 combines with J gene TRBJ1-4; D is ambiguous. The CDR3 loop spans 14 amino acids. Germline CDR1 and CDR2: SGDLS and YYNGEE. V shed 0 bases and J shed 5 bases, with 8 bases lying between them. The CDR3 DNA reads TGTGCCAGCAGCGTAGGTGGAGGGAATGAAAAACTGTTTTTT. As protein: CASSVGGGNEKLFF.

The CDR3 DNA follows: TGTGCCAGCAGCTTGCTAGCGGCGAACGTCGGTATTTTAGAGACCCAGTACTTC. Amino acids: CASSLLAANVGILETQYF. The rearrangement links TRBV5-6 to TRBJ2-5, with TRBD2 identical over 7 bases. This CDR3 contains 18 residues. Unmatched junction bases numbered 16, after V lost 1 base and J lost 4 bases. In germline, CDR1 is SGHDT, CDR2 YYEEEE.

This clone was counted at least ten times. The chain recombines TRBV6-6 with TRBJ1-5; unclear D gene. Trimming pared 6 bases from V and 3 bases from J, leaving 6 bases between. This CDR3 spans 12 amino acids. CDR1 is MNHNY and CDR2 is SVGAGI in the germline V gene (reference sequence). Written as DNA, the CDR3 is TGTGCCAGCAGGCGGGTCAATCAGCCCCAGCATTTT. As protein: CASRRVNQPQHF.

The chain carries TRBV2 and TRBJ2-1; possible D gene TRBD2, 6 bases. Germline values: CDR1 SNHLY, CDR2 FYNNEI. The CDR3 spans 15 residues. V dropped 4 bases and J dropped 8 bases, with 18 bases sitting between them. CDR3 sequence (DNA): TGTGCCAGCAGTGTGGTTGACGGGAGTGCCTATGAGCAGTTCTTC. It specifies CASSVVDGSAYEQFF.

V usage is TRBV11-2 and J usage is TRBJ1-6; unclear D gene. Deletions cut 4 bases from V and 10 bases from J, with 17 bases between. The CDR3 runs to 15 residues. Germline V gene lookup returns CDR1 SGHAT and CDR2 FQNNGV. In DNA form, the CDR3 reads TGTGCCAGCAGCTCGGTGCAGGAGGATGGATCACCCCTCCACTTT. Protein product: CASSSVQEDGSPLHF.

This clone showed up just once. The J gene is TRBJ1-1, the V gene TRBV19; 8 bases agree with TRBD1. From germline, CDR1 is LNHDA and CDR2 SQIVND (reference sequence). The trim removed 4 bases at V and 1 base at J, leaving 8 bases unmatched. This CDR3 is 16 amino acids long. CDR3 sequence: CASSKDREGENTEAFF. The CDR3 bases are TGTGCCAGTAGTAAGGACAGGGAAGGGGAGAACACTGAAGCTTTCTTT.

The chain combines TRBV11-2 with TRBJ2-7; 7 bases match TRBD2. The CDR3 runs 15 residues. V lost 5 bases to trimming and J lost 2 bases; unmatched junction nucleotides: 9. CDR1 is SGHAT, CDR2 FQNNGV, per germline. The CDR3 region is CASSLQGGSPYEQYF. Written as DNA, the CDR3 is TGTGCCAGCAGCCTGCAGGGCGGGAGCCCCTACGAGCAGTACTTC.

The chain employs TRBV11-3 and TRBJ2-7; 10 bases are a match to TRBD2. V was clipped by 0 bases and J by 3 bases; unmatched bases: 8. The CDR3 has 17 residues. CDR1 and CDR2 (germline): SGHNT, YENEEA. In DNA, the CDR3 is TGTGCCAGCAGCTTAGATGTTGGACTAGCGGTTAGCTACGAGCAGTACTTC. Translating it yields CASSLDVGLAVSYEQYF.

V gene TRBV4-1 combines with J gene TRBJ2-1, with TRBD2 matching 8 bases. CDR3 size: 15 residues. Trimming cost V 0 bases and J 8 bases; bases outside gene matches: 6. From germline, CDR1 is MGHRA and CDR2 YSYEKL. The CDR3, as DNA: TGCGCCAGCAGCCAAGAAAGCGGGAGACCCTATGAGCAGTTCTTC. Translating gives CASSQESGRPYEQFF.